The rows below give T cell receptor beta chains drawn from one sample of a study of OX40 agonist ivuxolimab in advanced cancers. Data came from immunoSEQ multiplex PCR; TCRdb stores just in-frame clones and leaves some out. Of about 20,000 clones in the sample, approximately 87% were seen once. Sequences were derived from CD4+ or CD8+ T cells sorted from blood, sampled in a trial of the OX40 agonist ivuxolimab. These TCRs come from an adult with an advanced solid tumor such as melanoma, head and neck, liver or kidney cancer. The CDR3 runs from the conserved cysteine through the conserved F or W. The D gene is left open where the match is weak. Where a row states a size, it is once, few, many or the class of an expanded clone; other rows omit it.

V	J	size	D	DNA	CDR3
TRBV2	TRBJ1-4	NA	NA	TGTGCCAGCAGTGATGATGGAACTAATGAAAAACTGTTTTTT	CASSDDGTNEKLFF
TRBV7-9	TRBJ2-7	NA	TRBD1	TGTGCCAGCAGCCAGGGACAGAACTCCTACGAGCAGTACTTC	CASSQGQNSYEQYF
TRBV7-2	TRBJ1-1	NA	NA	TGTGCCAGCAGCAATAAAGCGGACACTGAAGCTTTCTTT	CASSNKADTEAFF
TRBV5-4	TRBJ1-6	NA	NA	TGTGCCAGCAGCGACTTCGGGGCCCCGGGGTCACCCCTCCACTTT	CASSDFGAPGSPLHF
TRBV7-3	TRBJ2-5	NA	TRBD2	TGTGCCAGCAGCTTAGAACTAGCGGGAGTAGAGACCCAGTACTTC	CASSLELAGVETQYF
TRBV6-1	TRBJ2-7	NA	TRBD2	TGTGCCAGCAGGAGACTAGCGACCTACGAGCAGTACTTC	CASRRLATYEQYF
TRBV21-1	TRBJ2-7	NA	NA	TGTGCCAGCAGCAAACGGAATGCAGACGGGGTCCCCCACGAGCAGTACTTC	CASSKRNADGVPHEQYF
TRBV19	TRBJ2-1	once	TRBD2	TGTGCCAGTAGTATAGTGAGGGCCGGGGGGGGATTCTTC	CASSIVRAGGGFF
TRBV7-3	TRBJ2-1	NA	TRBD1	TGTGCCAGCAGCTTAACCGGGACAGGGGGCGCAAATGAGCAGTTCTTC	CASSLTGTGGANEQFF
TRBV7-2	TRBJ1-1	NA	NA	TGTGCCAGCAGCTTAGCCGTCAGACAAAACACTGAAGCTTTCTTT	CASSLAVRQNTEAFF
TRBV9	TRBJ2-1	NA	TRBD2	TGTGCCAGCAGCGTAGCAGCGGGGGGCCAGTACAATGAGCAGTTCTTC	CASSVAAGGQYNEQFF
TRBV9	TRBJ1-6	NA	NA	TGTGCCAGCAGCGCCTCCAATTCACCCCTCCACTTT	CASSASNSPLHF
TRBV30	TRBJ1-5	NA	NA	TGTGCCTGGAACGGGGGGAATCAGCCCCAGCATTTT	CAWNGGNQPQHF
TRBV5-1	TRBJ2-3	NA	TRBD2	TGCGCCAGCAGCTTGGGGACTAGCGGGCCCCCAGATACGCAGTATTTT	CASSLGTSGPPDTQYF
TRBV27	TRBJ2-2	NA	TRBD1	TGTGCCAGCAGACAAGGACAGGCGAACACCGGGGAGCTGTTTTTT	CASRQGQANTGELFF
TRBV30	TRBJ1-5	NA	NA	TGTGCCTGGAGTGTGACAGCTAATCAGCCCCAGCATTTT	CAWSVTANQPQHF
TRBV5-1	TRBJ1-2	NA	NA	TGCGCCAGCAGCTTGGCCCCCGCAGCTAGTTTGAATGGCTACACCTTC	CASSLAPAASLNGYTF
TRBV7-2	TRBJ2-7	NA	TRBD1	TGTGCCAGCAGCTTAGGGGTCGGACAGGACGAGCAGTACTTC	CASSLGVGQDEQYF
TRBV2	TRBJ2-7	NA	NA	TGTGCCAGCAGTGTATCCAGGGTAGGCGAGCAGTACTTC	CASSVSRVGEQYF
TRBV5-1	TRBJ1-1	NA	NA	TGCGCCAGCAGCTCACAGTCCAACACTGAGGCTTTCTTT	CASSSQSNTEAFF
TRBV20-1	TRBJ2-7	NA	NA	TGCAGTGCTAGAGATTCGGACCTCCAGTACTTC	CSARDSDLQYF
TRBV6-6	TRBJ2-3	NA	NA	TGTGCCAGCAGACTAGGGAACCCCCCAGATACGCAGTATTTT	CASRLGNPPDTQYF
TRBV15	TRBJ2-7	NA	TRBD2	TGTGCCACCAGCAGAGCTTCCCCCTCACTAGCGACCGGACGGGAGCAGTACTTC	CATSRASPSLATGREQYF
TRBV7-7	TRBJ2-7	NA	NA	TGTGCTAGCAGCTCCCGGTTATGGGACGGAATTTACGAGCAGTACTTC	CASSSRLWDGIYEQYF
TRBV7-9	TRBJ2-2	NA	NA	TGTGCCAGCAGCTCCAAAAACAGGGTTATCGGGGAGCTGTTTTTT	CASSSKNRVIGELFF
TRBV11-1	TRBJ2-1	NA	NA	TGTGCCAGCAGCTCTAGTCTGATTGGGGGGTACAATGAGCAGTTCTTC	CASSSSLIGGYNEQFF
TRBV18	TRBJ1-6	NA	NA	TGTGCCAGCTCACCACTGGGGCTAATCTCCTCACCCCTCCACTTT	CASSPLGLISSPLHF
TRBV6-6	TRBJ2-7	NA	NA	TGTGCCAGTAGACAGGTCAACGAGCAGTACTTC	CASRQVNEQYF
TRBV7-2	TRBJ2-6	NA	TRBD1	TGTGCCAGCAGTCCGGGACAGGGGGCTGGGGCCAACGTCCTGACTTTC	CASSPGQGAGANVLTF
TRBV10-1	TRBJ2-7	NA	NA	TGCGCCAGCAGTGAAGCTTTTGCTTCCCCCTATCTGGAGTACGAGCAGTACTTC	CASSEAFASPYLEYEQYF
TRBV5-1	TRBJ2-1	NA	TRBD2	TGCGCCAGCAGCCCGGGACTAGCGGGAGAGGGTGAGCAGTTCTTC	CASSPGLAGEGEQFF
TRBV30	TRBJ2-5	NA	TRBD1	TGTGCCTCCCAGACAGGGACGAAAGAGACCCAGTACTTC	CASQTGTKETQYF
TRBV7-9	TRBJ2-5	NA	NA	TGTGCCAGCAGCCGCCCGGGGGCTAGTGCTCACCAAGAGACCCAGTACTTC	CASSRPGASAHQETQYF
TRBV5-1	TRBJ1-1	NA	TRBD1	TGCGCCAGCAGCTTAGGACAGGGGGCTGGGAACACTGAAGCTTTCTTT	CASSLGQGAGNTEAFF
TRBV11-1	TRBJ1-1	NA	TRBD1	TGTGCCAGCAGCTCGACAGGGATAGGGGCTGAAGCTTTCTTT	CASSSTGIGAEAFF
TRBV5-1	TRBJ2-1	NA	TRBD1	TGCGCCAGCAGCTCTCCGTCCGGGACAGGAGGTGGCAATGAGCAGTTCTTC	CASSSPSGTGGGNEQFF
TRBV5-6	TRBJ1-1	NA	NA	TGTGCCAGCAGCTTGGGTCCCCCCCCTCACACTGAAGCTTTCTTT	CASSLGPPPHTEAFF
TRBV29-1	TRBJ2-5	NA	NA	TGCAGCGTTGAAAATGAGGGACGAGAGACCCAGTACTTC	CSVENEGRETQYF
TRBV4-1	TRBJ1-6	NA	NA	TGCGCCAGCAGCCAAGAGGGCGGCAGGGGTTATTCACCCCTCCACTTT	CASSQEGGRGYSPLHF
TRBV7-2	TRBJ1-1	NA	TRBD1	TGTGCCAGCAGCTTCGGGACAGGGGGGCAAGAAGCTTTCTTT	CASSFGTGGQEAFF
TRBV7-2	TRBJ2-5	once	NA	TGTGCCAGCAGCTTAGGACTGCAAGAGACCCAGTACTTC	CASSLGLQETQYF
TRBV7-6	TRBJ2-1	NA	TRBD2	TGTGCCAGCAGTTCAACCGGGACTAGCGGGATCAATGAGCAGTTCTTC	CASSSTGTSGINEQFF
TRBV29-1	TRBJ1-4	once	NA	TGCAGCATCCAGGCAGCTTCTAATGAAAAACTGTTTTTT	CSIQAASNEKLFF
TRBV18	TRBJ1-3	NA	NA	TGTGCCAGCTCACGGGGCCTCTCTGGAAACACCATATATTTT	CASSRGLSGNTIYF